Each of the 24 T cell receptor beta chains below was sequenced from the same sample in a study of blood T cell repertoires in COVID-19. Profiled with immunoSEQ multiplex PCR; TCRdb holds only in-frame clones, not every one. This table has about 100,000 clones, approximately 91% appearing once. What was sequenced was peripheral blood. The receptor source for this set is a human donor in a cohort sampled during active COVID-19.

V gene TRBV5-1 combines with J gene TRBJ1-6; TRBD1 might be the D (6 bases). There are 14 residues in the CDR3. Germline V gene sequence: CDR1 SGHRS, CDR2 YFSETQ. Trimming left V 2 bases short and J 7 bases short, with 10 bases between. In nucleotides, the CDR3 is TGCGCCAGCAGCTTCACAGGGAGCAATTCACCCCTCCACTTT. It is translated as CASSFTGSNSPLHF.

This chain joins TRBV21-1 and TRBJ1-5. TRBV21-1 has pseudogene status. This CDR3 contains 14 residues. CDR3 sequence reads: CASSARVPNQPQHF. CDR3 DNA sequence: TGTGCCAGCAGCGCTCGAGTCCCCAATCAGCCCCAGCATTTT.

The gene calls are TRBV4-3 and TRBJ2-5, with 9 bases matching TRBD2. Looked up from germline, CDR1 is LGHNA and CDR2 is YSLEER. Trimming cost V 2 bases and J 4 bases; bases outside gene matches: 5. This CDR3 has 15 residues. In nucleotides, the CDR3 is TGCGCCAGCAGCCAAACTAGCGGGTGGGGAGAGACCCAGTACTTC. Encoded protein: CASSQTSGWGETQYF.

Points on this clone: The same CDR3 is also encoded by other DNA sequences in this sample. The J gene is TRBJ1-4, the V gene TRBV28, with D uncertain. Germline-derived CDR1 and CDR2 are MDHEN and SYDVKM. The CDR3 has 12 residues. Deletions cut 5 bases from V and 3 bases from J, with 4 bases between. The CDR3 DNA sequence: TGTGCCAGCAGTCCAGCTAATGAAAAACTGTTTTTT. This translates into CASSPANEKLFF.

The J gene is TRBJ1-4, the V gene TRBV19; the D gene is possibly TRBD1 (6 bases). Trimming took 7 bases from V and 0 from J, leaving 15 bases between them. The CDR3 totals 16 residues. Germline V lookup: CDR1 LNHDA, CDR2 SQIVND (reference sequence). In DNA, the CDR3 is TGTGCCAGTAACTTAGGACAGCATGCAACTAATGAAAAACTGTTTTTT. It is translated as CASNLGQHATNEKLFF. The full variable domain, rest sourced from reference TRBV19 and TRBJ1-4, is DGGITQSPKYLFRKEGQNVTLSCEQNLNHDAMYWYRQDPGQGLRLIYYSQIVNDFQKGDIAEGYSVSREKKESFPLTVTSAQKNPTAFYLCASNLGQHATNEKLFFGSGTQLSVL.

The rearrangement joins TRBV19 to TRBJ2-7; possibly TRBD1 for D (5 bases). The germline V gene encodes CDR1 LNHDA and CDR2 SQIVND (reference sequence). This CDR3 is 15 amino acids long. Trimming cost V 3 bases and J 0 bases, with 12 bases left between them. CDR3 nucleotide sequence: TGTGCCAGTAGTATGTCTCAGGGAAGCTCCTACGAGCAGTACTTC. Protein: CASSMSQGSSYEQYF.

The chain has TRBV5-5 and TRBJ2-2; D unresolved. V was trimmed by 2 bases and J by 1 base, leaving 9 bases between them. Germline loops: CDR1 SGHKS, CDR2 YYEKEE (reference sequence). This CDR3 spans 15 amino acids. CDR3 in DNA: TGTGCCAGCAGCTTTCAGCCGGGGAACACCGGGGAGCTGTTTTTT. Protein sequence: CASSFQPGNTGELFF.

V and J are TRBV7-2 and TRBJ2-5; the D gene is possibly TRBD2 (5 bases). The germline V and J ends were trimmed by 2 bases and 5 bases, with 18 bases remaining between them. From germline, CDR1 is SGHTA and CDR2 FQGNSA. This CDR3 is built from 16 residues. CDR3 amino acids: CASSLIRRFGSETQYF. For the CDR3, the DNA is TGTGCCAGCAGCTTAATCAGGAGGTTCGGATCGGAGACCCAGTACTTC.

CDR3 loop: CSVLTGGDSGYGYTF. The CDR3, as DNA: TGCAGCGTTTTGACCGGCGGTGATTCTGGCTATGGCTACACCTTC. The rearrangement joins TRBV29-1 to TRBJ1-2; unclear D gene. Germline-derived CDR1 and CDR2 are SQVTM and ANQGSEA. V lost 5 bases to trimming and J lost 4 bases, with 20 bases between them. CDR3 length: 15 residues. Supplemented by reference TRBV29-1 and TRBJ1-2, the full variable domain reads SAVISQKPSRDICQRGTSLTIQCQVDSQVTMMFWYRQQPGQSLTLIATANQGSEATYESGFVIDKFPISRPNLTFSTLTVSNMSPEDSSIYLCSVLTGGDSGYGYTFGSGTRLTVV.

This clone was seen only once. The V and J genes are TRBV19 and TRBJ2-3; a possible D gene is TRBD2 (6 bases). The CDR3 runs 14 residues. Between the trimmed V and J ends, which lost 1 base and 6 bases, there was a span of 11 bases. CDR1 and CDR2 (germline): LNHDA, SQIVND (reference sequence). CDR3 in amino acids: CASSIGTGGDTQYF. CDR3 nucleotide sequence: TGTGCCAGTAGTATAGGGACTGGGGGGGATACGCAGTATTTT.

The chain recombines TRBV6-5 with TRBJ2-3; 7 bases are a match to TRBD2. V shed 5 bases, J shed 0 bases, and the junction held 5 bases outside the gene matches. Germline CDR1 is MNHEY and CDR2 is SVGAGI. The CDR3 extends over 15 amino acids. CDR3 DNA sequence: TGTGCCAGCAGTACCTATAGCGGGAGCACAGATACGCAGTATTTT. Amino acid sequence: CASSTYSGSTDTQYF.

This chain joins TRBV6-1 and TRBJ1-2; D is unresolved. There are 14 residues in the CDR3. Trimming removed 1 base at V and 8 bases at J, with 14 bases between. CDR1 and CDR2 from the germline V gene are MNHNS and SASEGT. Here the CDR3 reads CASSEGADLSGYTF. The CDR3 coding sequence is TGTGCCAGCAGTGAAGGAGCGGATCTCTCCGGCTACACCTTC.

This clone was found a few times. This rearrangement joins TRBV27 to TRBJ1-6; TRBD1 might be the D (6 bases). V gave up 2 bases and J gave up 9 bases, with 17 bases separating them. Per the germline V gene, CDR1 is MNHEY and CDR2 is SMNVEV (reference sequence). The CDR3 spans 16 residues. The CDR3 here is CASSLTTGPASSPLHF. The CDR3 DNA reads as TGTGCCAGCAGTTTAACCACAGGGCCGGCAAGTTCACCCCTCCACTTT.

The gene calls are TRBV2 and TRBJ2-1; TRBD1 matches at 9 bases. V shed 5 bases, J shed 7 bases, and the junction held 9 bases outside the gene matches. The CDR3 extends over 15 amino acids. CDR1 SNHLY and CDR2 FYNNEI come from the germline V gene. CDR3 DNA sequence: TGTGCCAGCAGTACCCCGGGACAGGGTCAGAATGAGCAGTTCTTC. This gives the protein CASSTPGQGQNEQFF.

The rearrangement uses TRBV7-2 and TRBJ2-7, with 9 nucleotides matching TRBD2. V shed 5 bases, J shed 3 bases, and the junction held 8 bases outside the gene matches. The CDR3 has 15 residues. The V gene's germline CDR1 is SGHTA and CDR2 FQGNSA. This CDR3 reads CASSPISGGDYEQYF. CDR3 DNA sequence: TGTGCCAGCAGCCCTATTAGCGGGGGAGACTACGAGCAGTACTTC.

The chain uses TRBV4-1 and TRBJ2-3; TRBD1 matches at 8 bases. CDR1 and CDR2 from the germline V gene are MGHRA and YSYEKL. Germline trimming cut 2 bases from V and 4 bases from J; bases unmatched to any gene: 8. There are 16 residues in the CDR3. The CDR3 here is CASSQPFGQGADTQYF. The CDR3 DNA reads as TGCGCCAGCAGCCAACCCTTCGGACAGGGCGCAGATACGCAGTATTTT.

The J gene is TRBJ2-2, the V gene TRBV28; 9 bases are shared with TRBD1. Germline CDR1 MDHEN, CDR2 SYDVKM. The CDR3 is 18 residues long. The ends lost 5 bases at V and 4 bases at J; junction bases unmatched: 14. CDR3 region: CASSKWGVGTGRTGELFF. The CDR3 nucleotides read TGTGCCAGCAGTAAATGGGGGGTGGGGACAGGGCGCACCGGGGAGCTGTTTTTT.

This chain joins TRBV6-7 and TRBJ2-1, with D possibly TRBD2 on 6 matching bases. TRBV6-7 is recorded as an ORF, its role being uncertain. The V end lost 6 bases, the J end lost 4 bases, and 34 bases lay between the germline ends. This CDR3 has 21 residues. CDR3 sequence: CASSLNLRCSGFPLCYNEQFF. The DNA for the CDR3 is TGTGCCAGCAGCCTAAACCTCCGATGCAGCGGGTTCCCCTTATGTTACAATGAGCAGTTCTTC.

The chain carries TRBV6-1 and TRBJ1-6; D not resolved. CDR3 length equals 16 residues. Trimming pared 2 bases from V and 6 bases from J, leaving 14 bases between. CDR1 is MNHNS, CDR2 SASEGT, per germline. CDR3 DNA sequence: TGTGCCAGCAGTGAAAGTCTGGGCTTGAGTAATTCACCCCTCCACTTT. Translation gives CASSESLGLSNSPLHF.

V and J are TRBV4-3 and TRBJ2-1, with D tentatively TRBD2 (6 bases). Germline V CDR1 and CDR2: LGHNA, YSLEER. The CDR3 is 16 amino acids. Trimming removed 4 bases from V and 1 base from J, with 14 bases in between. In nucleotides, the CDR3 is TGCGCCAGCAGCCCGGCGGGGCGGGGATCCTACAATGAGCAGTTCTTC. It translates to CASSPAGRGSYNEQFF.

This chain joins TRBV6-4 and TRBJ1-1, with D possibly being TRBD1 (6 bases). CDR3 length: 14 amino acids. V lost 6 bases and J 7 bases, leaving 18 bases between the germline ends. In germline, CDR1 is MRHNA, CDR2 SNTAGT. The CDR3 here is CASRGSGTQGEAFF. The CDR3 DNA reads TGTGCCAGCAGGGGTTCAGGGACACAGGGTGAAGCTTTCTTT.

The chain links TRBV14 to TRBJ2-7; D is uncertain. Germline V gene sequence: CDR1 SGHDN, CDR2 FVKESK. The CDR3 totals 11 residues. Trimming pared 3 bases from V and 4 bases from J, leaving 4 bases between. CDR3 loop: CASSHSYEQYF. Written as DNA, the CDR3 is TGTGCCAGCAGCCATTCTTACGAGCAGTACTTC.

The chain couples TRBV19 to TRBJ2-7; TRBD1 matches at 7 bases. The CDR3 is 16 residues long. J lost 0 bases, V lost 6 bases, and 11 bases had no gene match. CDR1 and CDR2 from the germline V gene are LNHDA and SQIVND (reference sequence). The CDR3 loop is CASRPSDRSSSYEQYF. The CDR3 DNA reads as TGTGCCAGTAGACCCTCGGACAGGAGTAGCTCCTACGAGCAGTACTTC. The complete variable domain, with remaining parts taken from reference TRBV19 and TRBJ2-7, reads DGGITQSPKYLFRKEGQNVTLSCEQNLNHDAMYWYRQDPGQGLRLIYYSQIVNDFQKGDIAEGYSVSREKKESFPLTVTSAQKNPTAFYLCASRPSDRSSSYEQYFGPGTRLTVT.

V and J are TRBV12-3 or TRBV12-4 and TRBJ2-3; 8 nucleotides line up with TRBD1. The CDR3 extends over 12 amino acids. V was clipped by 7 bases and J by 4 bases; unmatched bases: 1. The CDR3 spells CASKQGADTQYF. Written as DNA, the CDR3 is TGTGCCAGCAAACAGGGGGCAGATACGCAGTATTTT.